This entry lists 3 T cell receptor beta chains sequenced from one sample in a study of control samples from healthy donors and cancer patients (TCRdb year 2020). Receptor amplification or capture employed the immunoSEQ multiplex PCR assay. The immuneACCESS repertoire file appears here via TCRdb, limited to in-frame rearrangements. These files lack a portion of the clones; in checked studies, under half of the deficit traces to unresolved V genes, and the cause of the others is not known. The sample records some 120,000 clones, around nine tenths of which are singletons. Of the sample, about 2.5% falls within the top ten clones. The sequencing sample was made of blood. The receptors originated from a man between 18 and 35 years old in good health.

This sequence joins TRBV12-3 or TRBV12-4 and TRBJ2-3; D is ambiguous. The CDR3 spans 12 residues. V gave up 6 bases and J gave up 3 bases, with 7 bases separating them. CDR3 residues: CASSPHTDTQYF. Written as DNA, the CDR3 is TGTGCCAGCAGCCCGCATACAGATACGCAGTATTTT.

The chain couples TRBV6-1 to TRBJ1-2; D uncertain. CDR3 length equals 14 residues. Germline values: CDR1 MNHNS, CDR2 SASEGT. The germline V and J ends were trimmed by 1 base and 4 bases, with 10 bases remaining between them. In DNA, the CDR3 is TGTGCCAGCAGTGAAGGTACCAGCTTCTATGGCTACACCTTC. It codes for CASSEGTSFYGYTF.

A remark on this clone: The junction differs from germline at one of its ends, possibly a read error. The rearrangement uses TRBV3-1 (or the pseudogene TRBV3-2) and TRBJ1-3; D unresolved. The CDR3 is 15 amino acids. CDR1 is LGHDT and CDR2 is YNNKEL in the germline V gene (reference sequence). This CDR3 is CASSQDISTGNTIYF. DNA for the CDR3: TGTGCCAGCAGCCAAGATATAAGTACTGGGAACACCATATATTTT.